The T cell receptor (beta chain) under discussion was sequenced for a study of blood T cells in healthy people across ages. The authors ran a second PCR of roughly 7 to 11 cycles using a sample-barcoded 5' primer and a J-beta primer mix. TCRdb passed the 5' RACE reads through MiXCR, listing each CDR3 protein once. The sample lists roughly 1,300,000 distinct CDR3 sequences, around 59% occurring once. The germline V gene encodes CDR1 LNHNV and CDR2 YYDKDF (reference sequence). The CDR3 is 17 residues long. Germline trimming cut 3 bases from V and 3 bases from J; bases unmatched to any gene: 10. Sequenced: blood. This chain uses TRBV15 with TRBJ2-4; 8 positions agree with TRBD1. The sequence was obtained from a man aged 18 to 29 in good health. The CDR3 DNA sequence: TGTGCCACCAGCAGGGAAAAACAGGGGGTTGTCAAAAACATTCAGTACTTC. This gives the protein CATSREKQGVVKNIQYF. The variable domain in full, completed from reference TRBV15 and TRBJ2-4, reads DAMVIQNPRYQVTQFGKPVTLSCSQTLNHNVMYWYQQKSSQAPKLLFHYYDKDFNNEADTPDNFQSRRPNTSFCFLDIRSPGLGDTAMYLCATSREKQGVVKNIQYFGAGTRLSVL.